The sequence of this T cell receptor (beta chain) was determined in a study of shared clonotypes between healthy human individuals. This clone was detected once. The antigen is not known. The study's findings and limits: A generally larger estimated richness was seen in naive subsets than in memory subsets. The study found lower generation probabilities in non-shared clonotypes than in those shared by all four donors.

Several immunoSEQ plates received, in even portions, the genomic DNA of each subset. Original analysis: Filtering differed because ImmunoSEQ produced junction-only sequences that carried no quality scores. Clones were read by immunoSEQ multiplex PCR, and TCRdb kept only the in-frame ones, dropping some. V, J and clone size derive from that table, while D and trimming were established from the DNA sequence. Here the sample spans 600,000 to 750,000 clones, roughly 72% being singletons. Sequenced: memory CD4+ T cells sorted from blood. The subset is: CD45RA-negative fraction. This receptor was obtained from a young woman in good health.

The CDR3 is CASSLEVTGGLNEQFF. CDR3 DNA sequence: TGTGCCAGCAGCTTGGAAGTGACAGGGGGTCTGAATGAGCAGTTCTTC. This chain connects TRBV5-6 to TRBJ2-1; 9 bases agree with TRBD1. In germline, CDR1 is SGHDT, CDR2 YYEEEE. The CDR3 is 16 residues long. V lost 0 bases, J lost 7 bases, and 8 bases stayed unmatched.